This is a list of T cell receptor beta chains from one sample in a study of cytomegalovirus exposure and HLA in healthy donors. Clones were sequenced by immunoSEQ multiplex PCR, and TCRdb holds only the in-frame ones, with some missing. The repertoire holds fewer than 200,000 clones, with approximately 81% as singletons. The sample taken for sequencing was PBMCs. The receptors here all came from a young man in good health and CMV-seropositive. The CDR3 runs from the conserved cysteine through the conserved F or W. Each record gives: J gene, V gene, D gene, clone size, CDR3 DNA, CDR3 protein. The D gene is left open where the match is weak. Some rows mark clone size as missing; the rest say once, few, many or name a class of expanded clone.

j_call: TRBJ2-5; v_call: TRBV7-7; d_call: TRBD2; clone_size: few; cdr3_nt: TGTGCTAGCAGCTTAGGGAGCGGGGGTCAAGAGACCCAGTACTTC; cdr3_aa: CASSLGSGGQETQYF
j_call: TRBJ2-2; v_call: TRBV5-4; d_call: -; clone_size: -; cdr3_nt: TGTGCCAGCAGCTTGGGCGCAGGGTTACGGGACACCGGGGAGCTGTTTTTT; cdr3_aa: CASSLGAGLRDTGELFF
j_call: TRBJ1-1; v_call: TRBV7-9; d_call: -; clone_size: -; cdr3_nt: TGTGCCAGCAGCCCCCCAGGGAGGACTGAAGCTTTCTTT; cdr3_aa: CASSPPGRTEAFF
j_call: TRBJ2-1; v_call: TRBV27; d_call: TRBD2; clone_size: -; cdr3_nt: TGTGCCAGCTTTCCCTGGACTAGCGGGGATTACAATGAGCAGTTCTTC; cdr3_aa: CASFPWTSGDYNEQFF
j_call: TRBJ2-6; v_call: TRBV2; d_call: -; clone_size: -; cdr3_nt: TGTGCCAGCAGTGAATTGGCGGGGAGCTCTGGGGCCAACGTCCTGACTTTC; cdr3_aa: CASSELAGSSGANVLTF
j_call: TRBJ2-7; v_call: TRBV10-2; d_call: TRBD2; clone_size: -; cdr3_nt: TGCGCCAGCAGCCACCCCCTAGCGGGAGGCCACGAGCAGTACTTC; cdr3_aa: CASSHPLAGGHEQYF
j_call: TRBJ2-7; v_call: TRBV19; d_call: -; clone_size: -; cdr3_nt: TGTGCCAGTAGTCCCTTAGGGGGATCTGGCGAGCAGTACTTC; cdr3_aa: CASSPLGGSGEQYF
j_call: TRBJ2-3; v_call: TRBV27; d_call: TRBD2; clone_size: -; cdr3_nt: TGTGCCAGCAGTCGACGGACTAGCGGGTTTCGCACAGATACGCAGTATTTT; cdr3_aa: CASSRRTSGFRTDTQYF
j_call: TRBJ1-1; v_call: TRBV28; d_call: TRBD1; clone_size: -; cdr3_nt: TGTGCCAGCAGTACGGACAGGGGAGGGAGGAACACTGAAGCTTTCTTT; cdr3_aa: CASSTDRGGRNTEAFF
j_call: TRBJ2-5; v_call: TRBV4-1; d_call: TRBD2; clone_size: -; cdr3_nt: TGCGCCAGCAGCCAAGTACTAGCGGGATGGGAGACCCAGTACTTC; cdr3_aa: CASSQVLAGWETQYF
j_call: TRBJ2-1; v_call: TRBV27; d_call: -; clone_size: once; cdr3_nt: TGTGCCAGCAGTCTCCTCGGAGGTCGATCCTACAATGAGCAGTTCTTC; cdr3_aa: CASSLLGGRSYNEQFF
j_call: TRBJ2-3; v_call: TRBV27; d_call: TRBD2; clone_size: many; cdr3_nt: TGTGCCAGCAGTTTATCTAGCGGGGCCCGCACAGATACGCAGTATTTT; cdr3_aa: CASSLSSGARTDTQYF
j_call: TRBJ2-7; v_call: TRBV27; d_call: TRBD2; clone_size: once; cdr3_nt: TGTGCCAGCAGTTTAGCGGGAGGGCGGAACGAGCAGTACTTC; cdr3_aa: CASSLAGGRNEQYF
j_call: TRBJ1-2; v_call: TRBV6-1; d_call: TRBD1; clone_size: -; cdr3_nt: TGTGCCAGCAGTGAGGGACAGCTCGAGTCTTATGGCTACACCTTC; cdr3_aa: CASSEGQLESYGYTF
j_call: TRBJ1-2; v_call: TRBV4-1; d_call: -; clone_size: -; cdr3_nt: TGCGCCAGCAGCCAAGACACCGGGTTTATGGTCTATGGCTACACCTTC; cdr3_aa: CASSQDTGFMVYGYTF
j_call: TRBJ2-7; v_call: TRBV7-3; d_call: -; clone_size: -; cdr3_nt: TGTGCCAGCAGCTTAATCGGGTTAGGGGACGAGCAGTACTTC; cdr3_aa: CASSLIGLGDEQYF
j_call: TRBJ2-1; v_call: TRBV7-3; d_call: TRBD2; clone_size: -; cdr3_nt: TGTGCCAGCAGCTTGAGCGGGGGCGCCTACAATGAGCAGTTCTTC; cdr3_aa: CASSLSGGAYNEQFF
j_call: TRBJ2-3; v_call: TRBV9; d_call: -; clone_size: -; cdr3_nt: TGTGCCAGCAGCGTTTCCGGGACTCCCTGGGATACGCAGTATTTT; cdr3_aa: CASSVSGTPWDTQYF
j_call: TRBJ1-1; v_call: TRBV2; d_call: TRBD1; clone_size: -; cdr3_nt: TGTGCCAGCAGGACAGGGGATCAAACTGAAGCTTTCTTT; cdr3_aa: CASRTGDQTEAFF
j_call: TRBJ2-2; v_call: TRBV18; d_call: TRBD1; clone_size: -; cdr3_nt: TGTGCCAGCTCACCCACAGGGGGCAAACGGACCGGGGAGCTGTTTTTT; cdr3_aa: CASSPTGGKRTGELFF
j_call: TRBJ1-1; v_call: TRBV27; d_call: -; clone_size: once; cdr3_nt: -; cdr3_aa: CASSFGPGLNTEAFF
j_call: TRBJ2-1; v_call: TRBV6-6; d_call: TRBD2; clone_size: -; cdr3_nt: TGTGCCAGCAGCCCGACTAGCGGGTCCTACAATGAGCAGTTCTTC; cdr3_aa: CASSPTSGSYNEQFF
j_call: TRBJ1-1; v_call: TRBV27; d_call: -; clone_size: once; cdr3_nt: TGTGCCAGCAGTTGGGGAGGTAGGAACACTGAAGCTTTCTTT; cdr3_aa: CASSWGGRNTEAFF
j_call: TRBJ1-2; v_call: TRBV28; d_call: -; clone_size: -; cdr3_nt: TGTGCCAGCAGTACAGGGATGAACTATGGCTACACCTTC; cdr3_aa: CASSTGMNYGYTF
j_call: TRBJ2-1; v_call: TRBV6-6; d_call: TRBD2; clone_size: -; cdr3_nt: TGTGCCACCCTGGGGGGGGTATCCTACAATGAGCAGTTCTTC; cdr3_aa: CATLGGVSYNEQFF
j_call: TRBJ2-3; v_call: TRBV2; d_call: -; clone_size: -; cdr3_nt: TGTGCCAGCATGCCAGCCGTGTCGGGGTCCACAGATACGCAGTATTTT; cdr3_aa: CASMPAVSGSTDTQYF
j_call: TRBJ2-7; v_call: TRBV27; d_call: TRBD1; clone_size: -; cdr3_nt: TGTGCCAGCAGGCCCTGGACAGGGGGGAGCTCCTACGAGCAGTACTTC; cdr3_aa: CASRPWTGGSSYEQYF
j_call: TRBJ2-2; v_call: TRBV5-4; d_call: TRBD2; clone_size: -; cdr3_nt: TGTGCCAGCAGCTTGTGGAGCGGGGGGTCCGGGGAGCTGTTTTTT; cdr3_aa: CASSLWSGGSGELFF
j_call: TRBJ1-2; v_call: TRBV11-3; d_call: -; clone_size: -; cdr3_nt: TGTGCCAGCAGCTCCCGTGGGTGGACATTCGGGCAAGATGGCTACACCTTC; cdr3_aa: CASSSRGWTFGQDGYTF
j_call: TRBJ2-7; v_call: TRBV6-5; d_call: -; clone_size: -; cdr3_nt: TGTGCCAGCAGTTATTCTAGAGGTAACGGCGGCGAGCAGTACTTC; cdr3_aa: CASSYSRGNGGEQYF
j_call: TRBJ1-1; v_call: TRBV7-2; d_call: TRBD1; clone_size: -; cdr3_nt: TGTGCCAGCAGCTTAGCCGGGACAGGGACCACTGAAGCTTTCTTT; cdr3_aa: CASSLAGTGTTEAFF
j_call: TRBJ2-5; v_call: TRBV28; d_call: -; clone_size: -; cdr3_nt: TGTGCAACCCGGGGTGAAGAGACCCAGTACTTC; cdr3_aa: CATRGEETQYF
j_call: TRBJ1-5; v_call: TRBV6-1; d_call: TRBD1; clone_size: -; cdr3_nt: TGTGCCAGCAGTGTTCTAGGACAGGGGGTACAGCCCCAGCATTTT; cdr3_aa: CASSVLGQGVQPQHF
j_call: TRBJ2-6; v_call: TRBV10-3; d_call: -; clone_size: -; cdr3_nt: TGTGCCATCAAAGGCGGCAGGGACTTCTCTGGGGCCAACGTCCTGACTTTC; cdr3_aa: CAIKGGRDFSGANVLTF